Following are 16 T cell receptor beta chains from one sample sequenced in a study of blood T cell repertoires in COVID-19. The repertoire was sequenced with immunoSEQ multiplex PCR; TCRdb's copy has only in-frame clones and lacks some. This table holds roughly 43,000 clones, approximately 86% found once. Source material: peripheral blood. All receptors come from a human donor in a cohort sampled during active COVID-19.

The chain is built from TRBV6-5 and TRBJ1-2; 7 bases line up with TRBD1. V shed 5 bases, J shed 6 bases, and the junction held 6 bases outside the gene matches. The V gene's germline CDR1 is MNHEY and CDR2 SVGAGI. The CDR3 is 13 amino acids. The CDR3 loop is CASSPRGRDGYTF. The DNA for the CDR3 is TGTGCCAGCAGTCCTAGGGGGCGGGATGGCTACACCTTC.

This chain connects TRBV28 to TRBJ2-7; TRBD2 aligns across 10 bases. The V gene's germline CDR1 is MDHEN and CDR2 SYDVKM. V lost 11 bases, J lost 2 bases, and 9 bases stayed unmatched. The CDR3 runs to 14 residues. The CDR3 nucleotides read TGTGCCGCCCTGGCTACTAGCGGGGCCTACGAGCAGTACTTC. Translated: CAALATSGAYEQYF.

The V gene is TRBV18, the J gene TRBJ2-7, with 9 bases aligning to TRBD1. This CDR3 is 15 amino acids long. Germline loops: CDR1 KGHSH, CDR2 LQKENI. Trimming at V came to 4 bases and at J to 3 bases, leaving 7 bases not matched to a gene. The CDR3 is CASSQPGQGSYEQYF. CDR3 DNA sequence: TGTGCCAGCTCACAACCGGGACAGGGAAGCTACGAGCAGTACTTC. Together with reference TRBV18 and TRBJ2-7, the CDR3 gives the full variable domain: NAGVMQNPRHLVRRRGQEARLRCSPMKGHSHVYWYRQLPEEGLKFMVYLQKENIIDESGMPKERFSAEFPKEGPSILRIQQVVRGDSAAYFCASSQPGQGSYEQYFGPGTRLTVT.

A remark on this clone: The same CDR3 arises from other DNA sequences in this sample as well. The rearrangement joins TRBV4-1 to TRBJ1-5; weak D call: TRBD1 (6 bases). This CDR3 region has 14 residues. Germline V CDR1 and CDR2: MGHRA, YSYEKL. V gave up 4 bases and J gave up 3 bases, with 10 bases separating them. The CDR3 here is CASSLWDNNQPQHF. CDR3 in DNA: TGCGCCAGCAGCCTGTGGGACAACAATCAGCCCCAGCATTTT.

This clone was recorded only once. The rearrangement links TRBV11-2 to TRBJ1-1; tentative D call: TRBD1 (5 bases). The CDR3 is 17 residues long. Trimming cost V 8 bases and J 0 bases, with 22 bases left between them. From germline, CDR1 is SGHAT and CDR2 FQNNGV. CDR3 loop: CASPSRRGGVMNTEAFF. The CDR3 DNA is TGTGCCAGCCCCTCCCGGCGGGGGGGGGTCATGAACACTGAAGCTTTCTTT.

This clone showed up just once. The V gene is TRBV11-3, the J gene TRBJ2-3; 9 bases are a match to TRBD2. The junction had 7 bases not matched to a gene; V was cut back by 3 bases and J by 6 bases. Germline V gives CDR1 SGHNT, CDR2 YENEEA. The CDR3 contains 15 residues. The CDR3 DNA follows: TGTGCCAGCAGCTTCTTGGCGGGGGGGCCGGATACGCAGTATTTT. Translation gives CASSFLAGGPDTQYF.

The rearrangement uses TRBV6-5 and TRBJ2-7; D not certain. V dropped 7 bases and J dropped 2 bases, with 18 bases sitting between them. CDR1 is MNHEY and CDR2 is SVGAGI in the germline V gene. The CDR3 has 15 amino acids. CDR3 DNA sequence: TGTGCCAGCAACGCTCGTTTGCAGGCGACCTACGAGCAGTACTTC. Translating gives CASNARLQATYEQYF.

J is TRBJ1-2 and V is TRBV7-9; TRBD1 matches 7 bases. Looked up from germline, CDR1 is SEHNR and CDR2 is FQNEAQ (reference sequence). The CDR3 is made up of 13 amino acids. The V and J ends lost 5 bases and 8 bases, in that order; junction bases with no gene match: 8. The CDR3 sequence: CASSLTGEGGYTF. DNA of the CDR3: TGTGCCAGCAGCCTCACAGGGGAAGGAGGCTACACCTTC.

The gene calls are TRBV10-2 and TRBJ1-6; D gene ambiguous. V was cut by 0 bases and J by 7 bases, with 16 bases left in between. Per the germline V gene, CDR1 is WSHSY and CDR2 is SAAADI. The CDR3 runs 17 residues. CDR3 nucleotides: TGCGCCAGCAGTGAGTCGATGGCAGGCGCAGGCAATTCACCCCTCCACTTT. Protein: CASSESMAGAGNSPLHF.

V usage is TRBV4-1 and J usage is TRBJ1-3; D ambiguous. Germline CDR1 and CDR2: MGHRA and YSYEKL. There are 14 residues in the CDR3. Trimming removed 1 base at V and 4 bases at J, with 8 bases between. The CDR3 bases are TGCGCCAGCAGCCAAGGCCCGGTCGGAAACACCATATATTTT. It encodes CASSQGPVGNTIYF.

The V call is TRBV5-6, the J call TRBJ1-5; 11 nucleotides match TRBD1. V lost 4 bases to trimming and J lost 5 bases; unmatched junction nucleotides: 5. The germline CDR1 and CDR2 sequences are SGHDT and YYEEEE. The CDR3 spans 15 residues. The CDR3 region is CASSTWTGGHQPQHF. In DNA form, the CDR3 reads TGTGCCAGCAGCACCTGGACAGGGGGCCATCAGCCCCAGCATTTT.

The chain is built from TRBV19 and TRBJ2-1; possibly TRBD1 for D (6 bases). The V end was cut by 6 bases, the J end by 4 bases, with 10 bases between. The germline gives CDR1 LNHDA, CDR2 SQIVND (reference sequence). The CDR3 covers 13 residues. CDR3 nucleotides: TGTGCCAGTAGCTGGACAGCGTACAATGAGCAGTTCTTC. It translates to CASSWTAYNEQFF.

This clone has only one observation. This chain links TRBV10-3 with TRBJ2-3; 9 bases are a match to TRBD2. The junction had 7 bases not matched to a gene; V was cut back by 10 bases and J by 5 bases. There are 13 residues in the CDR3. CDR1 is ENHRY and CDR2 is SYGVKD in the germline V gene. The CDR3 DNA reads TGTGCCACCTCGCGGGAGGGGGAAGATACGCAGTATTTT. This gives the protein CATSREGEDTQYF.

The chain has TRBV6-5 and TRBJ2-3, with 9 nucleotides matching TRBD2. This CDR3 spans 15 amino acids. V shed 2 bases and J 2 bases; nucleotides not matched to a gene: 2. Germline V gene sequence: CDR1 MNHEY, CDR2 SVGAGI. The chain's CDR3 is CASSYRGGATDTQYF. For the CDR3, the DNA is TGTGCCAGCAGTTACCGCGGGGGGGCCACAGATACGCAGTATTTT.

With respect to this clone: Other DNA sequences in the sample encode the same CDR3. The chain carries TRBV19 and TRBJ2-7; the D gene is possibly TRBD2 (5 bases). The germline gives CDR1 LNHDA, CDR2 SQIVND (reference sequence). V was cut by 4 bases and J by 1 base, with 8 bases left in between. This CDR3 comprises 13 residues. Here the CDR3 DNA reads TGTGCCAGTAGTAGGAGCGGATCCTACGAGCAGTACTTC. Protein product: CASSRSGSYEQYF.

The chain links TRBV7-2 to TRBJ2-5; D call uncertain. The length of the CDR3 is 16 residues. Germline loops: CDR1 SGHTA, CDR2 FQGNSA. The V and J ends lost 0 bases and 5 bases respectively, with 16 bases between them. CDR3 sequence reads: CASSLALNMAQETQYF. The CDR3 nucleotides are TGTGCCAGCAGCTTAGCGCTGAACATGGCCCAGGAGACCCAGTACTTC.